Below are 27 T cell receptor beta chains sequenced from a single sample in a study of regulatory T cells in long-lasting Graves disease. CDR3 regions were amplified by Arm-PCR using iRepertoire HTBI primers to build TCR beta libraries. Each CDR3 protein gets one entry after TCRdb re-called the multiplex PCR reads with MiXCR. The sample lists 200,000 to 250,000 distinct CDR3 sequences, around 20% occurring once. Time point reported: newly diagnosed GD, antithyroid drugs for less than 3 months. From PBMCs, RNA was extracted and then used to make the TCR library. The specimen comprised peripheral blood mononuclear cells (PBMCs), sampled at new diagnosis, from a patient treated with antithyroid drugs. These receptors were obtained from a female donor with Graves disease.

This clonotype was recorded many times. The rearrangement links TRBV11-2 to TRBJ2-5, with D possibly matching TRBD1 (5 bases). Germline CDR1 SGHAT, CDR2 FQNNGV. The CDR3 consists of 14 residues. V was shortened by 6 bases and J by 0 bases, with 11 bases between the two germline ends. The CDR3 DNA follows: TGTGCCAGCAGGCCGACACAGGACCAAGAGACCCAGTACTTC. Its translation: CASRPTQDQETQYF.

This sequence joins TRBV20-1 and TRBJ2-3, with 12 nucleotides matching TRBD2. Looked up from germline, CDR1 is DFQATT and CDR2 is SNEGSKA (reference sequence). The trim removed 6 bases at V and 6 bases at J, leaving 10 bases unmatched. This CDR3 is built from 15 residues. In DNA form, the CDR3 reads TGCAGTGCGGTCCTAGCGGGAGGGCCGAGGGATACGCAGTATTTT. Residues: CSAVLAGGPRDTQYF.

This clonotype was counted at least ten times. The chain carries TRBV7-9 and TRBJ2-1; 11 nucleotides line up with TRBD2. Germline assignment: CDR1 SEHNR and CDR2 FQNEAQ (reference sequence). Trimming took 4 bases from V and 4 from J; bases not matched to a gene: 3. This CDR3 region has 15 residues. CDR3 sequence (DNA): TGTGCCAGCAGCTGGGGACTAGCGGCTTACAATGAGCAGTTCTTC. Its protein is CASSWGLAAYNEQFF.

There are many counts of this clonotype. The CDR3 DNA is TGTGCCAGCAGCGATTACACAGATACGCAGTATTTT. As protein: CASSDYTDTQYF. V and J are TRBV7-2 and TRBJ2-3; D remains ambiguous. The length of the CDR3 is 12 residues. Looked up from germline, CDR1 is SGHTA and CDR2 is FQGNSA. V shed 5 bases and J shed 2 bases, with 5 bases lying between them.

In the case of this clonotype: Only one base separates this from a far larger clonotype, so it likely reflects a read error. The V call is TRBV11-2, the J call TRBJ2-4; 9 bases align to TRBD2. The DNA end lines up better with TRBJ2-5; the J call may be wrong. Germline CDR1 is SGHAT and CDR2 is FQNNGV. The CDR3 has 18 amino acids. DNA for the CDR3: TGTGCCAGCAGCTCCGACGGGGGAGGATCGCGGGAGGGAGAGACCCAGTACTTC. Its translation: CASSSDGGGSREGETQYF.

This clonotype has ten or more counts. The V gene is TRBV11-1, the J gene TRBJ2-3; D gene unclear. The CDR3 is made up of 13 amino acids. Trimming stripped 1 base from V and 7 bases from J, with 9 bases between. Germline V gene data show CDR1 as SGHAT and CDR2 as FQDESV (reference sequence). The CDR3 protein is CASSLEPFHTQYF. The CDR3 nucleotides are TGTGCCAGCAGCTTAGAACCCTTCCATACGCAGTATTTT.

In this sample, this clonotype turned up many times. This chain links TRBV18 with TRBJ2-7; D is unresolved. V was cut by 4 bases and J by 3 bases, with 16 bases left in between. This CDR3 has 15 residues. Germline V gene sequence: CDR1 KGHSH, CDR2 LQKENI. The CDR3 here is CASSLRSQEGYEQYF. CDR3 sequence (DNA): TGTGCCAGCTCACTAAGGAGCCAGGAAGGCTACGAGCAGTACTTC.

This clonotype has a count of ten or more. This chain connects TRBV11-3 to TRBJ2-2; 7 bases line up with TRBD2. V lost 1 base and J lost 2; bases outside the gene matches: 4. The germline V gene encodes CDR1 SGHNT and CDR2 YENEEA. The CDR3 runs 16 residues. CDR3 sequence: CASSLGLAANTGELFF. Written as DNA, the CDR3 is TGTGCCAGCAGCTTAGGCCTAGCGGCCAACACCGGGGAGCTGTTTTTT.

This clonotype was counted at least ten times. This clone may be a read error of a much larger clone one base away. This chain links TRBV30 with TRBJ2-1; D not resolved. V was shortened by 2 bases and J by 0 bases, with 14 bases between the two germline ends. The CDR3 length is 16 residues. The germline V gene encodes CDR1 GTSNPN and CDR2 SVGIG (reference sequence). The CDR3 sequence is CAWSILDPSSYNEQFF. The CDR3 nucleotides read TGTGCCTGGAGTATACTCGACCCAAGCTCCTACAATGAGCAGTTCTTC.

The table lists this clonotype with many counts. V usage is TRBV28 and J usage is TRBJ2-3, with TRBD2 matching over 9 bases. CDR1 and CDR2 from the germline V gene are MDHEN and SYDVKM. The CDR3 runs 16 residues. V shed 6 bases, J shed 0 bases, and the junction held 7 bases outside the gene matches. CDR3 region: CASRLAGTPSTDTQYF. For the CDR3, the DNA is TGTGCCAGCAGGCTAGCGGGAACTCCTAGCACAGATACGCAGTATTTT.

This clonotype was detected many times. The genes are TRBV7-2 and TRBJ2-5; 10 bases match TRBD1. The V and J ends lost 5 bases and 5 bases, in that order; junction bases with no gene match: 5. The germline V gene encodes CDR1 SGHTA and CDR2 FQGNSA. The CDR3 has 14 residues. The DNA of the CDR3 is TGTGCCAGCAGCAGAGGACAGGGGGGTGAGACCCAGTACTTC. This gives the protein CASSRGQGGETQYF.

This clonotype has a count of ten or more. The J gene is TRBJ2-3, the V gene TRBV24-1, with 9 bases matching TRBD1. With V trimmed by 9 bases and J by 1 base, 10 bases remained unmatched. This CDR3 has 16 residues. Germline loops: CDR1 KGHDR, CDR2 SFDVKD. This chain's CDR3 is CATATTGTGRTDTQYF. Written as DNA, the CDR3 is TGTGCCACCGCAACGACAGGGACAGGGCGCACAGATACGCAGTATTTT.

At least ten counts were recorded for this clonotype. This chain joins TRBV6-1 and TRBJ2-7, with D possibly being TRBD1 (7 bases). Germline CDR1 and CDR2: MNHNS and SASEGT. This CDR3 comprises 17 residues. V was pared by 4 bases and J by 0 bases, with 19 bases between. The CDR3 DNA reads as TGTGCCAGCAGTGGGGTTCTCGGGCAGGGGGGCTCCTACGAGCAGTACTTC. Amino acids: CASSGVLGQGGSYEQYF.

This clonotype was counted many times. The chain employs TRBV29-1 and TRBJ1-2, with 7 nucleotides matching TRBD1. Germline CDR1 is SQVTM and CDR2 is ANQGSEA. V lost 4 bases, J lost 6 bases, and 5 bases stayed unmatched. This CDR3 spans 12 amino acids. CDR3 DNA sequence: TGCAGCGTTGTCAAAGGGGGCAATGGCTACACCTTC. This encodes CSVVKGGNGYTF. Full variable domain (rest looked up from reference TRBV29-1 and TRBJ1-2): SAVISQKPSRDICQRGTSLTIQCQVDSQVTMMFWYRQQPGQSLTLIATANQGSEATYESGFVIDKFPISRPNLTFSTLTVSNMSPEDSSIYLCSVVKGGNGYTFGSGTRLTVV.

This chain joins TRBV30 and TRBJ1-1; D unclear. The CDR3 has 13 amino acids. V lost 4 bases and J lost 0, with 9 bases in between. Germline V gene lookup returns CDR1 GTSNPN and CDR2 SVGIG (reference sequence). DNA for the CDR3: TGTGCCTGGAAATGGGAGTTGAACACTGAAGCTTTCTTT. Translating gives CAWKWELNTEAFF.

This clonotype appeared a few times. The chain recombines TRBV5-4 with TRBJ1-2; possible D gene TRBD1, 5 bases. The CDR3 contains 16 residues. The V gene lost 0 bases and the J gene lost 2 bases, with 14 bases spanning the gap. Looked up from germline, CDR1 is SGHNT and CDR2 is YYREEE (reference sequence). As DNA, the CDR3 is TGTGCCAGCAGCTTGGCCAGGGAGGTGAGAAACTATGGCTACACCTTC. Residues: CASSLAREVRNYGYTF.

Note on this clonotype: A far larger clone is off by one base, so a read error is likely. The rearrangement uses TRBV2 and TRBJ2-5; TRBD2 matches 10 bases. CDR3 length: 14 amino acids. The germline CDR1 and CDR2 sequences are SNHLY and FYNNEI. V shed 2 bases and J 5 bases; nucleotides not matched to a gene: 2. The CDR3 DNA sequence: TGTGCCAGCAGTGAACTAGCGGGAGATGAGACCCAGTACTTC. It yields the protein CASSELAGDETQYF.

This clonotype was counted a few times. At one end the junction does not follow the germline gene, possibly because of a read error. This chain connects TRBV19 to TRBJ2-1; possibly TRBD1 or TRBD2 for D (5 bases each). The germline gives CDR1 LNHDA, CDR2 SQIVND (reference sequence). The CDR3 consists of 14 residues. The CDR3 loop is CASSIFGDLNEQFF. The CDR3 nucleotides read TGTGCCAGTAGTATATTTGGGGACCTCAATGAACAGTTCTTC.

This clonotype has at least ten counts. The genes are TRBV20-1 and TRBJ2-7; TRBD2 might be the D (5 bases). CDR1 DFQATT and CDR2 SNEGSKA come from the germline V gene (reference sequence). Trimming pared 5 bases from V and 2 bases from J, leaving 16 bases between. The CDR3 length is 14 residues. Here the CDR3 reads CSALASHIPYEQYF. CDR3 bases: TGCAGTGCTTTAGCGTCTCACATCCCCTACGAGCAGTACTTC.

There are many counts of this clonotype. V is TRBV20-1 and J is TRBJ2-1, with TRBD2 matching 7 bases. The germline gives CDR1 DFQATT, CDR2 SNEGSKA (reference sequence). J was trimmed by 0 bases and V by 6 bases; bases with no gene match: 8. The CDR3 totals 15 residues. The CDR3 spells CSALLAAGSYNEQFF. CDR3 DNA: TGCAGTGCCTTGCTAGCGGCCGGCTCCTACAATGAGCAGTTCTTC.

This clonotype was found many times. The chain combines TRBV3-1 with TRBJ2-7, with D hard to call. The germline V gene encodes CDR1 LGHDT and CDR2 YNNKEL (reference sequence). V was cut by 6 bases and J by 2 bases, with 11 bases left in between. The CDR3 is made up of 13 amino acids. The CDR3 protein is CASSPNSAYEQYF. CDR3 nucleotides: TGTGCCAGCAGTCCAAACTCTGCCTACGAGCAGTACTTC.

At least ten counts were recorded for this clonotype. The V gene is TRBV20-1, the J gene TRBJ2-5; perhaps TRBD1 as D (6 bases). Looked up from germline, CDR1 is DFQATT and CDR2 is SNEGSKA (reference sequence). V lost 0 bases, J lost 1 base, and 12 bases lay in between. There are 15 residues in the CDR3. In DNA, the CDR3 is TGCAGTGCTAGAGATAGGGACACGACCCAAGAGACCCAGTACTTC. This encodes CSARDRDTTQETQYF.

This clonotype was seen at least ten times. The chain uses TRBV19 and TRBJ1-1; a possible D gene is TRBD1 (5 bases). Germline-derived CDR1 and CDR2 are LNHDA and SQIVND (reference sequence). The CDR3 length is 15 residues. Trimming cost V 2 bases and J 5 bases, with 15 bases left between them. CDR3 sequence reads: CASSINLGTTTEAFF. CDR3 DNA: TGTGCCAGTAGTATAAATTTGGGGACGACAACTGAAGCTTTCTTT. Together with reference TRBV19 and TRBJ1-1, the CDR3 gives the full variable domain: DGGITQSPKYLFRKEGQNVTLSCEQNLNHDAMYWYRQDPGQGLRLIYYSQIVNDFQKGDIAEGYSVSREKKESFPLTVTSAQKNPTAFYLCASSINLGTTTEAFFGQGTRLTVV.

Of note for this clonotype: It may be a read error: a sequence one base away is much more abundant. No conserved phenylalanine or tryptophan ends this CDR3, so it is likely a read error. This chain connects TRBV5-6 to TRBJ2-3, with 11 bases aligning to TRBD2. CDR3 length: 16 amino acids. CDR1 and CDR2 from the germline V gene are SGHDT and YYEEEE. J was trimmed by 5 bases and V by 3 bases; bases with no gene match: 8. The CDR3 region is CASSSRLAGTLDTQYL. The CDR3 bases are TGTGCCAGCAGCTCCCGACTAGCGGGGACATTAGATACGCAGTATCTT.

This clonotype was counted many times. The chain recombines TRBV3-1 with TRBJ1-3; D gene uncertain. The CDR3 is 15 amino acids. CDR1 and CDR2 from the germline V gene are LGHDT and YNNKEL (reference sequence). V dropped 0 bases and J dropped 2 bases, with 8 bases sitting between them. CDR3 nucleotide sequence: TGTGCCAGCAGCCAAGACTGGGTGACTGGAAACACCATATATTTT. Encoded protein: CASSQDWVTGNTIYF.

The chain employs TRBV11-2 and TRBJ2-1; 8 bases match TRBD2. Germline CDR1 and CDR2: SGHAT and FQNNGV. Trimming at V came to 4 bases and at J to 11 bases, leaving 4 bases not matched to a gene. The CDR3 loop spans 12 amino acids. The CDR3 is CASSWDSGKQFF. CDR3 nucleotide sequence: TGTGCCAGCAGCTGGGATAGCGGGAAGCAGTTCTTC.

This clonotype has a count of ten or more. The chain combines TRBV4-1 with TRBJ1-1, with TRBD1 matching 9 bases. Losses at the gene ends were 9 bases for V and 1 base for J; bases not matched to a gene: 3. CDR1 is MGHRA and CDR2 is YSYEKL in the germline V gene. This CDR3 contains 13 residues. The CDR3 is CASTGGANTEAFF. The DNA of the CDR3 is TGCGCCAGTACAGGGGGCGCGAACACTGAAGCTTTCTTT.